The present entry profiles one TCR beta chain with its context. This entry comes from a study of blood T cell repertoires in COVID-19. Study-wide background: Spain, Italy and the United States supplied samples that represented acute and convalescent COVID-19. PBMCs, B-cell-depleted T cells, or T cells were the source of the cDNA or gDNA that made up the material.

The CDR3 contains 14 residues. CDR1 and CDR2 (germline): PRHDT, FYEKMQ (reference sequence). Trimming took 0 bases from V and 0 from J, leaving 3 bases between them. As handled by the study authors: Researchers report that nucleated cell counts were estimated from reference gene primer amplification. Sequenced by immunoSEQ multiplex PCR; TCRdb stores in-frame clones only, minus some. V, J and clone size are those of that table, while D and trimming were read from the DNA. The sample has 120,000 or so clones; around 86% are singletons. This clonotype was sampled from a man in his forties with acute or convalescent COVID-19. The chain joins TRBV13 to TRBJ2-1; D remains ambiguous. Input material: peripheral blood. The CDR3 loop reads CASSLGSSYNEQFF. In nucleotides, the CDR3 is TGTGCCAGCAGCTTAGGGAGCTCCTACAATGAGCAGTTCTTC.